The next 8 T cell receptor beta chains were all read from a single sample in a study of cytomegalovirus exposure and HLA in healthy donors. Sequencing was performed with immunoSEQ multiplex PCR; in TCRdb, only in-frame clones are kept and a portion is missing. The data hold approximately 41,000 clones, with approximately 92% observed a single time. Material for sequencing was PBMCs. Receptor source: a man aged 18 to 29 in good health and CMV-seronegative.

The chain joins TRBV5-1 to TRBJ2-2, with D uncertain. V shed 7 bases and J shed 1 base, with 8 bases lying between them. Germline V gene lookup returns CDR1 SGHRS and CDR2 YFSETQ. The CDR3 has 13 amino acids. This CDR3 is CASEEENTGELFF. CDR3 coding DNA: TGCGCCAGCGAAGAGGAGAACACCGGGGAGCTGTTTTTT.

The rearrangement uses TRBV4-2 and TRBJ2-1, with TRBD2 as a possible D gene (5 bases). The CDR3 has 16 amino acids. The V and J ends lost 0 bases and 0 bases respectively, with 9 bases between them. Per the germline V gene, CDR1 is LGHNA and CDR2 is YNFKEQ. The DNA of the CDR3 is TGTGCCAGCAGCCAAGATCGGGCGGGCTCCTACAATGAGCAGTTCTTC. Translation gives CASSQDRAGSYNEQFF.

The chain uses TRBV18 and TRBJ1-1, with 8 bases fitting TRBD1. This CDR3 contains 15 residues. Trimming cost V 3 bases and J 5 bases; bases outside gene matches: 8. In germline, CDR1 is KGHSH, CDR2 LQKENI. The CDR3 DNA is TGTGCCAGCTCACCGGAAACAGGGGGTCGGACTGAAGCTTTCTTT. As protein: CASSPETGGRTEAFF.

This clone was seen a single time. The rearrangement uses TRBV23-1 and TRBJ1-3, with 8 positions matching TRBD1. TRBV23-1 is identified as an open reading frame with a role that is uncertain. Germline trimming cut 5 bases from V and 4 bases from J; bases unmatched to any gene: 19. The length of the CDR3 is 19 residues. The chain's CDR3 is CASSSGRDRGRLGGNTIYF. For the CDR3, the DNA is TGCGCCAGCAGTAGTGGTCGAGACAGGGGAAGGTTAGGAGGAAACACCATATATTTT.

V is TRBV7-9 and J is TRBJ2-1; 14 nucleotides line up with TRBD2. CDR1 and CDR2 (germline): SEHNR, FQNEAQ (reference sequence). This CDR3 has 19 amino acids. J gave up 7 bases and V 1 base, and 12 bases lay outside the gene matches. The CDR3 protein is CASSLDLGLAGGGGNEQFF. CDR3 nucleotides: TGTGCCAGCAGCTTAGACCTCGGACTAGCGGGGGGAGGGGGAAATGAGCAGTTCTTC.

CDR3 in DNA: TGTGCCAGCAGCTTGTTACCAGATCAGCCCCAGCATTTT. Amino acid sequence: CASSLLPDQPQHF. The J gene is TRBJ1-5, the V gene TRBV5-8; D is ambiguous. Trimming stripped 1 base from V and 5 bases from J, with 7 bases between. Germline V gene lookup returns CDR1 SGHTS and CDR2 YDEGEE. This CDR3 comprises 13 residues.

The chain has TRBV28 and TRBJ1-4; D is possibly TRBD1 (5 bases). The CDR3 loop spans 15 amino acids. Germline CDR1 and CDR2: MDHEN and SYDVKM. V dropped 8 bases and J dropped 4 bases, with 17 bases sitting between them. DNA of the CDR3: TGTGCCAGCTTTCCTTCAGGGCCGGGTAATGAAAAACTGTTTTTT. The encoded protein is CASFPSGPGNEKLFF.

The chain joins TRBV7-9 to TRBJ2-1, with 9 bases identical to TRBD2. Germline loops: CDR1 SEHNR, CDR2 FQNEAQ (reference sequence). The CDR3 runs 17 residues. V lost 5 bases to trimming and J lost 6 bases; unmatched junction nucleotides: 14. This CDR3 is CASSTPQRGALVNEQFF. The CDR3 DNA sequence: TGTGCCAGCAGCACGCCCCAGCGGGGGGCCTTAGTCAATGAGCAGTTCTTC. Based on the CDR3 plus reference TRBV7-9 and TRBJ2-1, the full variable domain is DTGVSQNPRHKITKRGQNVTFRCDPISEHNRLYWYRQTLGQGPEFLTYFQNEAQLEKSRLLSDRFSAERPKGSFSTLEIQRTEQGDSAMYLCASSTPQRGALVNEQFFGPGTRLTVL.